The subject of this entry is one T cell receptor (beta chain). TCRdb keeps only in-frame clones here, not all; method: immunoSEQ multiplex PCR. The data contain about 230,000 clones, roughly 85% of them singletons. This sample stems from a study of blood T cell repertoires in COVID-19. Study in general: Italy, Spain and the United States were the sources of the convalescent and acute COVID-19 samples. PBMCs, B-cell-depleted T cells, or T cells provided the cDNA or gDNA that made up the material.

There are 20 residues in the CDR3. The V and J ends lost 0 bases and 5 bases respectively, with 28 bases between them. This receptor was obtained from a man aged 40-49 years with acute or convalescent COVID-19. The chain uses TRBV6-7 and TRBJ1-2; possible D gene TRBD1, 5 bases. TRBV6-7 qualifies as an ORF whose function is uncertain. Sequencing was carried out using peripheral blood. The CDR3 DNA reads TGTGCCAGCAGTTACTCGATAGACCACCCGGGGGTTATTCCTCGGTATGGCTACACCTTC. Amino acid sequence: CASSYSIDHPGVIPRYGYTF.